The 6 T cell receptor beta chains below come from one sample, sequenced in a study of blood T cell repertoires in COVID-19. Repertoires were generated with immunoSEQ multiplex PCR, while TCRdb's copy carries only in-frame clones and drops some. The sample yields 200,000 or so clones, 80% to 90% seen once. The source material was peripheral blood. These receptors were taken from a man in his sixties with acute or convalescent COVID-19.

This chain uses TRBV6-6 with TRBJ2-1; 9 bases fit TRBD2. The CDR3 is 16 residues long. Looked up from germline, CDR1 is MNHNY and CDR2 is SVGAGI (reference sequence). The ends lost 8 bases at V and 8 bases at J; junction bases unmatched: 16. DNA for the CDR3: TGTGCCAGCGCTGGCGGGACTAGCTCGCGCATGGATGAGCAGTTCTTC. Protein: CASAGGTSSRMDEQFF.

The genes are TRBV7-3 and TRBJ2-7; 7 positions match TRBD1. Trimming cost V 1 base and J 6 bases; bases outside gene matches: 3. CDR3 size: 13 residues. Germline V gene lookup returns CDR1 SGHTA and CDR2 FQGTGA. The CDR3 protein is CASSLKGASEQYF. Here the CDR3 DNA reads TGTGCCAGCAGCTTAAAGGGGGCTAGCGAGCAGTACTTC.

This sequence joins TRBV19 and TRBJ2-1; TRBD2 is a possible D gene (6 bases). Between the trimmed V and J ends, which lost 9 bases and 2 bases, there was a span of 17 bases. This CDR3 contains 15 residues. The germline V gene encodes CDR1 LNHDA and CDR2 SQIVND (reference sequence). CDR3 residues: CASKRPGSTYNEQFF. CDR3 sequence (DNA): TGTGCCAGCAAAAGGCCCGGGAGTACCTACAATGAGCAGTTCTTC. Full variable domain (missing parts from reference TRBV19 and TRBJ2-1): DGGITQSPKYLFRKEGQNVTLSCEQNLNHDAMYWYRQDPGQGLRLIYYSQIVNDFQKGDIAEGYSVSREKKESFPLTVTSAQKNPTAFYLCASKRPGSTYNEQFFGPGTRLTVL.

V and J are TRBV10-3 and TRBJ2-7; 9 nucleotides match TRBD1. Germline V gene sequence: CDR1 ENHRY, CDR2 SYGVKD. This CDR3 has 15 residues. With 3 bases clipped from V and 0 bases from J, the junction kept 3 bases outside the gene matches. CDR3 DNA: TGTGCCATCAGTGACACAGGGGGCGTCTCCTACGAGCAGTACTTC. It is translated as CAISDTGGVSYEQYF.

This clone showed up just once. The chain employs TRBV4-1 and TRBJ2-7; TRBD2 matches 14 bases. This CDR3 has 18 amino acids. After removal of 1 base from V and 2 bases from J, the junction contained 7 bases not matched to a gene. Germline lookup yields CDR1 MGHRA and CDR2 YSYEKL. The CDR3 spells CASSQAVGTSGSPYEQYF. In DNA form, the CDR3 reads TGCGCCAGCAGCCAAGCCGTGGGGACTAGCGGGAGCCCCTACGAGCAGTACTTC.

V gene TRBV7-2 combines with J gene TRBJ2-7; 8 nucleotides line up with TRBD2. CDR3 length: 15 amino acids. Germline V lookup: CDR1 SGHTA, CDR2 FQGNSA. The J segment lost 5 bases and the V segment lost 2 bases, leaving 8 bases of the junction unmatched. The CDR3 sequence: CASSLYRAGGDEQYF. CDR3 sequence (DNA): TGTGCCAGCAGCTTATATAGGGCGGGAGGCGACGAGCAGTACTTC.